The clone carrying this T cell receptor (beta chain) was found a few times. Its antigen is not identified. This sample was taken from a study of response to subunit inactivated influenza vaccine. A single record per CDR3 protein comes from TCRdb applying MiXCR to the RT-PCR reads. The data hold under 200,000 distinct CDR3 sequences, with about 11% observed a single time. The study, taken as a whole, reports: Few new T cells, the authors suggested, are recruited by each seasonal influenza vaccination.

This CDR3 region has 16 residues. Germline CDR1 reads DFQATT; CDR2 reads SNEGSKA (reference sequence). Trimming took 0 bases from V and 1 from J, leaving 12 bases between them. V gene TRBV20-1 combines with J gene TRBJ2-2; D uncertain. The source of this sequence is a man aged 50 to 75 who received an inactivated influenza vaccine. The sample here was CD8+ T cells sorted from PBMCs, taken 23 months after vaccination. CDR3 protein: CSARDPGFLNTGELFF. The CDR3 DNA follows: TGCAGTGCTAGAGATCCCGGCTTTCTGAACACCGGGGAGCTGTTTTTT.